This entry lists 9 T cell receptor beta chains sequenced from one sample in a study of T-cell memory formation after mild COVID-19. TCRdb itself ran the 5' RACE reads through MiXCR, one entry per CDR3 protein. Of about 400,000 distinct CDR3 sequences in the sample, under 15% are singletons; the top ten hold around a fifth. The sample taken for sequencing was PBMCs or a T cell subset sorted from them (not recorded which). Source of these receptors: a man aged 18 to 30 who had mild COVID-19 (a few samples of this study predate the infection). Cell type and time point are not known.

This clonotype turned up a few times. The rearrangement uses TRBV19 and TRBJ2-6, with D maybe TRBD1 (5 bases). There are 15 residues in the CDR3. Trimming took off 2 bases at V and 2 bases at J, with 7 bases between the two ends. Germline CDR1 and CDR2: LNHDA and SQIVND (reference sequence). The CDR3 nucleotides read TGTGCCAGTAGTATAATCAGGGCTGGGGCCAACGTCCTGACTTTC. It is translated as CASSIIRAGANVLTF.

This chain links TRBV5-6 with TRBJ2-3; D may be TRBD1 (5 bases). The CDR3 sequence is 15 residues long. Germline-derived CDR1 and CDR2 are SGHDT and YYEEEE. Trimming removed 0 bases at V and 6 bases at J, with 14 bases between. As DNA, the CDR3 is TGTGCCAGCAGCTTGGGGGGCCATCGGGTGGATACGCAGTATTTT. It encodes CASSLGGHRVDTQYF.

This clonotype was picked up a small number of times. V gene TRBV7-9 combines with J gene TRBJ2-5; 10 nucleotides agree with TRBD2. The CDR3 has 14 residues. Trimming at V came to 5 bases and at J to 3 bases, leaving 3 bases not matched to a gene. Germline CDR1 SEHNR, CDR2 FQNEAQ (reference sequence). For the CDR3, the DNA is TGTGCCAGCAGCGATGGACTAGCGGAAGAGACCCAGTACTTC. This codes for CASSDGLAEETQYF.

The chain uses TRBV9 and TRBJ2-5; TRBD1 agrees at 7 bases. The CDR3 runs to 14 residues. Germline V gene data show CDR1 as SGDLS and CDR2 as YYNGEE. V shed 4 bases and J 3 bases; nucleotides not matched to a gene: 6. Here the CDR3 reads CASSHFDREETQYF. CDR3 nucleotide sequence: TGTGCCAGCAGCCACTTCGACAGGGAAGAGACCCAGTACTTC.

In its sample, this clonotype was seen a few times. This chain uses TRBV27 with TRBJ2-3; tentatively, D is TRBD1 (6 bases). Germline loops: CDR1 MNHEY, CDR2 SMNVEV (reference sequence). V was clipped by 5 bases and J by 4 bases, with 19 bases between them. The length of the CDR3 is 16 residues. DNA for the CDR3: TGTGCCAGCAGTCTGTCCCGGGACACTCGGGCAGATACGCAGTATTTT. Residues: CASSLSRDTRADTQYF.

CDR3: CATSISRANYEQYF. Written as DNA, the CDR3 is TGTGCCACCAGCATCTCCAGGGCGAACTACGAGCAGTACTTC. V usage is TRBV15 and J usage is TRBJ2-7, with D perhaps matching TRBD1 (5 bases). Trimming shortened V by 4 bases and J by 3 bases, and 13 bases separated the two germline ends. Germline V CDR1 and CDR2: LNHNV, YYDKDF (reference sequence). The CDR3 extends over 14 amino acids.

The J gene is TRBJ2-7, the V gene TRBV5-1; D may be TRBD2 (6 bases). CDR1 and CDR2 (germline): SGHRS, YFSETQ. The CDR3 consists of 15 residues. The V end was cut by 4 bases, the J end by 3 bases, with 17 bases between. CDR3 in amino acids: CASSPAGTANYEQYF. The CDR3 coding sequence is TGCGCCAGCAGCCCCGCCGGGACTGCGAACTACGAGCAGTACTTC.

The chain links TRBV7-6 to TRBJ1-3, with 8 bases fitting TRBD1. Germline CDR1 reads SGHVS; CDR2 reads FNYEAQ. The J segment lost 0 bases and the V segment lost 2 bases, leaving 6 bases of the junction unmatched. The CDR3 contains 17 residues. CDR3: CASSLLGTGDSGNTIYF. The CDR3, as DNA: TGTGCCAGCAGCTTACTCGGGACAGGAGACTCTGGAAACACCATATATTTT.

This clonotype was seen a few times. The CDR3 sequence: CASSQKSGGQETQYF. In nucleotides, the CDR3 is TGTGCCAGCAGCCAGAAGTCAGGGGGGCAAGAGACCCAGTACTTC. The chain uses TRBV4-2 and TRBJ2-5, with D maybe TRBD1 (7 bases). The CDR3 has 15 amino acids. Germline lookup yields CDR1 LGHNA and CDR2 YNFKEQ. Trimming pared 3 bases from V and 2 bases from J, leaving 13 bases between.